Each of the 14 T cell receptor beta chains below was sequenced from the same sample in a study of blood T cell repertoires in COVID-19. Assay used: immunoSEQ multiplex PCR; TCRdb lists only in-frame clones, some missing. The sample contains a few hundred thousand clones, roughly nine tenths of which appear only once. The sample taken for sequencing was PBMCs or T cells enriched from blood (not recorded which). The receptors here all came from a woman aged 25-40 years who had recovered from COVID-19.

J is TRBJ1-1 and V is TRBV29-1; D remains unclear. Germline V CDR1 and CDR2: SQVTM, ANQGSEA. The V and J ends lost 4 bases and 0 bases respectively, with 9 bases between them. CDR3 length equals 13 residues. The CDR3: CSVADLMNTEAFF. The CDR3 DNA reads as TGCAGCGTTGCGGACTTAATGAACACTGAAGCTTTCTTT.

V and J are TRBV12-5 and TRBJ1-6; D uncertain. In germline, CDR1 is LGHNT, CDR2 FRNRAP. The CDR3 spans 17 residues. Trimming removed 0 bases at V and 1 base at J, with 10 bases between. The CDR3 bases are TGTGCTAGTGGTTTGGTACGAGGGTTGTCCTATAATTCACCCCTCCACTTT. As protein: CASGLVRGLSYNSPLHF.

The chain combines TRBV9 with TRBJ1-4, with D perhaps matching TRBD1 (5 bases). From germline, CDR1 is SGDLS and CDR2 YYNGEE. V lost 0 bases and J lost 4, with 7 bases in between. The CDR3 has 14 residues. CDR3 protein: CASSVGQINEKLFF. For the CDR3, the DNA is TGTGCCAGCAGCGTAGGACAGATTAATGAAAAACTGTTTTTT.

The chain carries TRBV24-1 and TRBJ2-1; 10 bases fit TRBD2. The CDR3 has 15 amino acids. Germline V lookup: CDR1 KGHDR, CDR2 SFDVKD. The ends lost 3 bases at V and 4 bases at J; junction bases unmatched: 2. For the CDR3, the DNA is TGTGCCACCAGTGATGTAGCGGGAGGTTACAATGAGCAGTTCTTC. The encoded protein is CATSDVAGGYNEQFF.

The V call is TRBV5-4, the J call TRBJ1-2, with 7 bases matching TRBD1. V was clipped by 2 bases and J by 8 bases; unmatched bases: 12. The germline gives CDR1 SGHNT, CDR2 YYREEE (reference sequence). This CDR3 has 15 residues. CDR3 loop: CASSLKGAAGRGYTF. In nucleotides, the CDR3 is TGTGCCAGCAGCTTAAAGGGGGCGGCAGGTCGAGGCTACACCTTC.

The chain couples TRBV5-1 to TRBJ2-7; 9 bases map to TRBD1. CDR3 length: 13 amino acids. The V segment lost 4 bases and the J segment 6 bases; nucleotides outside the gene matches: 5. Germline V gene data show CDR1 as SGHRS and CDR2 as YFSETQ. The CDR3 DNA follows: TGCGCCAGCAGCGAGGGACAGGGTGGCGAGCAGTACTTC. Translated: CASSEGQGGEQYF.

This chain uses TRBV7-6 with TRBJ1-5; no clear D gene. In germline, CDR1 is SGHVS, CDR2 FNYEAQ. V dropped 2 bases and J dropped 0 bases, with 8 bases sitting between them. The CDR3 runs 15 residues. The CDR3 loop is CASSLNSYSNQPQHF. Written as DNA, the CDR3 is TGTGCCAGCAGCTTAAACTCTTATAGCAATCAGCCCCAGCATTTT.

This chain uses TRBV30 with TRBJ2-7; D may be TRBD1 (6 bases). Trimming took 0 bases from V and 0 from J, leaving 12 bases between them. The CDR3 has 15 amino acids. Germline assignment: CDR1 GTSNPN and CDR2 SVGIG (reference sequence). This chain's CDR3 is CAWSVPGTLSYEQYF. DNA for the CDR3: TGTGCCTGGAGTGTTCCCGGGACACTCTCCTACGAGCAGTACTTC. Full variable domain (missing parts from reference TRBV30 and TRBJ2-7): SQTIHQWPATLVQPVGSPLSLECTVEGTSNPNLYWYRQAAGRGLQLLFYSVGIGQISSEVPQNLSASRPQDRQFILSSKKLLLSDSGFYLCAWSVPGTLSYEQYFGPGTRLTVT.

DNA for the CDR3: TGCGCCAGCAGCCGCCTTATCGGCGGGAGTACCGATACGCAGTATTTT. This gives the protein CASSRLIGGSTDTQYF. V is TRBV4-1 and J is TRBJ2-3; 7 bases map to TRBD2. With V trimmed by 4 bases and J by 6 bases, 13 bases remained unmatched. The CDR3 loop spans 16 amino acids. The germline CDR1 and CDR2 sequences are MGHRA and YSYEKL.

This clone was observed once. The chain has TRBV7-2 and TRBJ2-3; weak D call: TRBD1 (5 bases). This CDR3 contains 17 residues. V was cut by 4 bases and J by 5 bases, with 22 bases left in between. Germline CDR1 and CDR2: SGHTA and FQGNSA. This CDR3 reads CASSSLLISREIDTQYF. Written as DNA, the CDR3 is TGTGCCAGCAGCTCCCTCTTGATCTCCAGGGAAATAGATACGCAGTATTTT. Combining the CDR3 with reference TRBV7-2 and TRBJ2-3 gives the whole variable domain GAGVSQSPSNKVTEKGKDVELRCDPISGHTALYWYRQSLGQGLEFLIYFQGNSAPDKSGLPSDRFSAERTGGSVSTLTIQRTQQEDSAVYLCASSSLLISREIDTQYFGPGTRLTVL.

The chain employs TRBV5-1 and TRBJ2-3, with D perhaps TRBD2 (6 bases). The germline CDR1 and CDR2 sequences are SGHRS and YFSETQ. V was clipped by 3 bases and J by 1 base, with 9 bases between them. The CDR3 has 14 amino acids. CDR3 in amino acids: CASSWGTGTDTQYF. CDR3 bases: TGCGCCAGCAGCTGGGGGACTGGCACAGATACGCAGTATTTT.

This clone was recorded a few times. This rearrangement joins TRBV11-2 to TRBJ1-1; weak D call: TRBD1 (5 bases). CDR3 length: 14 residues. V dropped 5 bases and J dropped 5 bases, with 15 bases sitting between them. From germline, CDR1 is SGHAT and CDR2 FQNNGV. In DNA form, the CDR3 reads TGTGCCAGCAGCCCCATCTCCGGGGGGACTGAAGCTTTCTTT. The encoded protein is CASSPISGGTEAFF. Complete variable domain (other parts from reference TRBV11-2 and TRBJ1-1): EAGVAQSPRYKIIEKRQSVAFWCNPISGHATLYWYQQILGQGPKLLIQFQNNGVVDDSQLPKDRFSAERLKGVDSTLKIQPAKLEDSAVYLCASSPISGGTEAFFGQGTRLTVV.

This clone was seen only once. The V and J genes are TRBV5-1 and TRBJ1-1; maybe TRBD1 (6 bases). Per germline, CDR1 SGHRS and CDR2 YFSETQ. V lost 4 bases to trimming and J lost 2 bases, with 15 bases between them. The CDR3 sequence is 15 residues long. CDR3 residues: CASSGSTGINTEAFF. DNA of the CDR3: TGCGCCAGCAGCGGCTCGACAGGTATTAACACTGAAGCTTTCTTT.

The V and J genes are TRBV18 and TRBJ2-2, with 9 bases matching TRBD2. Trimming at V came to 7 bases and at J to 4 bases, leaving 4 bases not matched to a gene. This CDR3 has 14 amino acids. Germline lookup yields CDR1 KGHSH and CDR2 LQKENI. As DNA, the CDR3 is TGTGCCAGCTTAGCGGGAGAACGCACCGGGGAGCTGTTTTTT. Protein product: CASLAGERTGELFF.